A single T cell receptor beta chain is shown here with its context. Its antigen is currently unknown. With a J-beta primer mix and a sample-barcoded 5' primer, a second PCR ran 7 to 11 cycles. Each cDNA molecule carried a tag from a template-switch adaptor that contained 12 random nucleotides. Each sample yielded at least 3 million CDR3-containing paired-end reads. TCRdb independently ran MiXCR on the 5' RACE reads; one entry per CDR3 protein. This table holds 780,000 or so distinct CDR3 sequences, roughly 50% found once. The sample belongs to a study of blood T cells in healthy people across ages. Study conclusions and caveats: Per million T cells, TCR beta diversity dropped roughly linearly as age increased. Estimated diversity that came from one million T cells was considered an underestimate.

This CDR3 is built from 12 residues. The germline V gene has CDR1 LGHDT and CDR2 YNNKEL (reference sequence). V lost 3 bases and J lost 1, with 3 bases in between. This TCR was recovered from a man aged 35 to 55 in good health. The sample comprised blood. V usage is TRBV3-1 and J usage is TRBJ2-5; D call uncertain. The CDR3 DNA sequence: TGTGCCAGCAGCCATGCCCAAGAGACCCAGTACTTC. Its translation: CASSHAQETQYF.